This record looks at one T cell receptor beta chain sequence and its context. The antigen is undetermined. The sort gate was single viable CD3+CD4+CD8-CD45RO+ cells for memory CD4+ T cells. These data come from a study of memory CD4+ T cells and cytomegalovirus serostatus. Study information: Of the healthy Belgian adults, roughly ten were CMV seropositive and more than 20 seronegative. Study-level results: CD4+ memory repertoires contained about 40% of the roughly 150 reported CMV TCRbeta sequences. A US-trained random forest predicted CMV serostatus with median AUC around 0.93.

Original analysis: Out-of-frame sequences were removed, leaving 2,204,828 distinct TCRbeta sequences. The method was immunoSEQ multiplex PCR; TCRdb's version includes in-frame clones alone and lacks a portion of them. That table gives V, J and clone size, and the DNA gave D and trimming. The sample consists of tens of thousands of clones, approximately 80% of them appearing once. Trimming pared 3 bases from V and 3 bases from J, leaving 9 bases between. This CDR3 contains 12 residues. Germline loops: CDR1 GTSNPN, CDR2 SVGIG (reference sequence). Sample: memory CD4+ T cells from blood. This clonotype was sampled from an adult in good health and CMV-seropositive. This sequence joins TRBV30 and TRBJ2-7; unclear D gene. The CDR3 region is CAWSPGSYEQYF. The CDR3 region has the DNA TGTGCCTGGAGCCCTGGAAGCTACGAGCAGTACTTC. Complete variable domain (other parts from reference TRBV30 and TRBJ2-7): SQTIHQWPATLVQPVGSPLSLECTVEGTSNPNLYWYRQAAGRGLQLLFYSVGIGQISSEVPQNLSASRPQDRQFILSSKKLLLSDSGFYLCAWSPGSYEQYFGPGTRLTVT.